The 14 T cell receptor beta chains given below trace back to one sample, sequenced in a study of control samples from healthy donors and cancer patients. The protocol was immunoSEQ multiplex PCR, while the TCRdb copy is restricted to in-frame clones and leaves out a portion. The sample lists 120,000 to 150,000 clones, 75% to 95% occurring once. Material: blood. The receptors stem from a man aged 30-40 years in good health.

This chain uses TRBV6-5 with TRBJ2-4; D is possibly TRBD2 (6 bases). Germline V CDR1 and CDR2: MNHEY, SVGAGI. This CDR3 has 15 residues. V was cut by 5 bases and J by 7 bases, with 18 bases left in between. In nucleotides, the CDR3 is TGTGCCAGCAGTCCCCTCGGGGGAAGTTGGAACATTCAGTACTTC. Translation: CASSPLGGSWNIQYF.

The chain links TRBV19 to TRBJ1-1; D is unresolved. Deletions cut 7 bases from V and 0 bases from J, with 9 bases between. Germline assignment: CDR1 LNHDA and CDR2 SQIVND (reference sequence). CDR3 length: 13 residues. In DNA, the CDR3 is TGTGCCAGTAAGATGGGGATGAACACTGAAGCTTTCTTT. It encodes CASKMGMNTEAFF.

The chain carries TRBV12-3 or TRBV12-4 and TRBJ2-5; D perhaps matches TRBD1 (6 bases). The CDR3 contains 13 residues. V shed 6 bases and J shed 5 bases, with 13 bases lying between them. CDR3: CASSGKRGETQYF. CDR3 nucleotide sequence: TGTGCCAGCAGCGGAAAAAGGGGGGAGACCCAGTACTTC.

DNA of the CDR3: TGTGCCACCAGTGATTCTAAGCGGGACAGGGGGCCTCCCTACGAGCAGTACTTC. Protein product: CATSDSKRDRGPPYEQYF. The chain recombines TRBV24-1 with TRBJ2-7, with 12 bases that match TRBD1. CDR1 KGHDR and CDR2 SFDVKD come from the germline V gene. This CDR3 has 18 residues. Trimming took 2 bases from V and 2 from J; bases not matched to a gene: 9.

The V gene is TRBV19, the J gene TRBJ2-1; tentatively, D is TRBD2 (6 bases). Germline CDR1 and CDR2: LNHDA and SQIVND (reference sequence). With 0 bases removed from V and 6 bases from J, the gap between germline ends came to 15 bases. The CDR3 loop spans 16 amino acids. The CDR3 sequence: CASSIERGRAFNEQFF. DNA of the CDR3: TGTGCCAGTAGTATAGAGCGGGGTAGAGCTTTCAATGAGCAGTTCTTC. Complete variable domain (other parts from reference TRBV19 and TRBJ2-1): DGGITQSPKYLFRKEGQNVTLSCEQNLNHDAMYWYRQDPGQGLRLIYYSQIVNDFQKGDIAEGYSVSREKKESFPLTVTSAQKNPTAFYLCASSIERGRAFNEQFFGPGTRLTVL.

The genes are TRBV6-5 and TRBJ1-2, with no clear D. Trimming stripped 7 bases from V and 1 base from J, with 16 bases between. CDR3 size: 15 residues. Per germline, CDR1 MNHEY and CDR2 SVGAGI. The CDR3 DNA is TGTGCCAGCATCCAAACCTGGGCGAGTAACTATGGCTACACCTTC. Its protein is CASIQTWASNYGYTF.

This sequence joins TRBV6-6 and TRBJ1-5, with D uncertain. The CDR3 loop spans 14 amino acids. CDR1 is MNHNY and CDR2 is SVGAGI in the germline V gene (reference sequence). The V end lost 2 bases, the J end lost 4 bases, and 9 bases lay between the germline ends. The CDR3 bases are TGTGCCAGCAGTTACGGGATGGGAAATCAGCCCCAGCATTTT. It is translated as CASSYGMGNQPQHF.

V is TRBV11-3 and J is TRBJ1-1; tentative D call: TRBD1 (6 bases). CDR1 is SGHNT, CDR2 YENEEA, per germline. Trimming left V 0 bases short and J 1 base short, with 6 bases between. The CDR3 runs to 14 residues. The CDR3 DNA reads as TGTGCCAGCAGCTTAGACAGGGGGAACACTGAAGCTTTCTTT. This sequence encodes CASSLDRGNTEAFF.

This clone was recorded once. V gene TRBV29-1 combines with J gene TRBJ2-7, with D perhaps matching TRBD1 (6 bases). The CDR3 has 13 residues. CDR1 and CDR2 from the germline V gene are SQVTM and ANQGSEA. Trimming shortened V by 5 bases and J by 0 bases, and 11 bases separated the two germline ends. The CDR3 loop is CSVPGQLSYEQYF. For the CDR3, the DNA is TGCAGCGTTCCGGGACAACTCTCCTACGAGCAGTACTTC.

On this clone itself: Different DNA sequences within this sample yield the same CDR3. V and J are TRBV6-1 and TRBJ1-2, with a tentative D call TRBD1 (6 bases). This CDR3 is 12 amino acids long. Trimming took off 3 bases at V and 5 bases at J, with 7 bases between the two ends. CDR1 and CDR2 (germline): MNHNS, SASEGT. The CDR3 loop is CASSEGAYGYTF. DNA of the CDR3: TGTGCCAGCAGTGAGGGGGCGTATGGCTACACCTTC.

DNA for the CDR3: TGTGCCAGCAGCCAATCGGGACAGGGTTATCAGCCCCAGCATTTT. Translating gives CASSQSGQGYQPQHF. J is TRBJ1-5 and V is TRBV14, with 9 bases lining up with TRBD1. The germline gives CDR1 SGHDN, CDR2 FVKESK. Trimming removed 2 bases from V and 5 bases from J; junction bases left unmatched: 4. The CDR3 consists of 15 residues.

This clone appeared once. The CDR3 DNA reads TGTGCCAGCTCACCGACTACCCCCAGGGGGCTGGCTTTCTTT. Translating gives CASSPTTPRGLAFF. The V and J genes are TRBV18 and TRBJ1-1; TRBD1 aligns across 8 bases. Germline CDR1 KGHSH, CDR2 LQKENI. After removal of 3 bases from V and 11 bases from J, the junction contained 11 bases not matched to a gene. The CDR3 is 14 amino acids.

The genes are TRBV27 and TRBJ1-5; D might be TRBD1 (5 bases). Trimming removed 2 bases from V and 3 bases from J, with 8 bases in between. Germline V lookup: CDR1 MNHEY, CDR2 SMNVEV (reference sequence). The CDR3 consists of 14 residues. Here the CDR3 DNA reads TGTGCCAGCAGTTTAGGGGGACCCAATCAGCCCCAGCATTTT. Its protein is CASSLGGPNQPQHF.

The count of this clone is one. The V gene is TRBV13, the J gene TRBJ2-7, with a weak D call TRBD1 (6 bases). Germline loops: CDR1 PRHDT, CDR2 FYEKMQ (reference sequence). V was trimmed by 5 bases and J by 3 bases, leaving 14 bases between them. CDR3 length: 14 amino acids. This chain's CDR3 is CASSPAQGDYEQYF. The CDR3 DNA follows: TGTGCCAGCAGCCCCGCACAGGGAGACTACGAGCAGTACTTC. The variable domain in full, with the rest retrieved from reference TRBV13 and TRBJ2-7, is AAGVIQSPRHLIKEKRETATLKCYPIPRHDTVYWYQQGPGQDPQFLISFYEKMQSDKGSIPDRFSAQQFSDYHSELNMSSLELGDSALYFCASSPAQGDYEQYFGPGTRLTVT.